This is a list of T cell receptor beta chains from one sample in a study of cytomegalovirus exposure and HLA in healthy donors. Assay: immunoSEQ multiplex PCR; the TCRdb copy retains only in-frame clones and omits some. The sample carries around 130,000 clones, roughly four fifths recorded once. The sequencing sample was made of PBMCs. The receptors stem from a woman aged 40 to 55 in good health and CMV-seropositive. CDR3s include the opening cysteine and the closing phenylalanine or tryptophan. The D gene is left open where the match is weak. Not all rows give a size; the values are once, few, many and, for expanded clones, a class.

TRBJ2-6	.	.	TRBV19	TGTGCCAGTAGCCTACTTCACAGGTCTGGGGCCAACGTCCTGACTTTC	CASSLLHRSGANVLTF
TRBJ2-3	few	TRBD2	TRBV27	TGTGCCAGCAGTTTTCCCGGACTAGCGGGAGGGGGCGATACGCAGTATTTT	CASSFPGLAGGGDTQYF
TRBJ2-7	.	TRBD2	TRBV12-5	TGTGCTAGTGGTATGTCCCCTCCCGGGACTAGCGAGTACTTC	CASGMSPPGTSEYF
TRBJ2-1	.	.	TRBV7-8	TGTGCCAGCAGCGGTTGGGAGCGAGACAATGAGCAGTTCTTC	CASSGWERDNEQFF
TRBJ2-7	once	TRBD1	TRBV7-3	TGTGCCAGCAGTTTGGACAGGGGAGGCGAGCAGTACTTC	CASSLDRGGEQYF
TRBJ2-7	few	TRBD2	TRBV9	TGTGCCAGCAGCGTAGGCGGACTAGCGGAGATCTACGAGCAGTACTTC	CASSVGGLAEIYEQYF
TRBJ1-4	.	TRBD1	TRBV18	TGTGCCAGCTCATCCCGACAGGGGACCTTAGGTACAACTAATGAAAAACTGTTTTTT	CASSSRQGTLGTTNEKLFF
TRBJ2-3	.	.	TRBV6-4	TGTGCCAGCAGTGATGGCAGGGCGGCAGATACGCAGTATTTT	CASSDGRAADTQYF
TRBJ2-2	.	.	TRBV7-8	TGTGCCAGCAGCATGATCCGACAATTCCTGAACACCGGGGAGCTGTTTTTT	CASSMIRQFLNTGELFF
TRBJ1-1	.	.	TRBV28	TGTGCCAGCAGTCCCCCGGCAGCGATGAACACTGAAGCTTTCTTT	CASSPPAAMNTEAFF
TRBJ2-2	.	TRBD1	TRBV7-9	TGTGCCAGCAGCCCCCAGGGGACAGTAAACACCGGGGAGCTGTTTTTT	CASSPQGTVNTGELFF
TRBJ1-3	.	.	TRBV4-2	TGTGCCAGCAGCCAAGAATCCACTCTCGCTAGCAACACCATATATTTT	CASSQESTLASNTIYF
TRBJ1-6	.	.	TRBV27	TGTGCCAGCAGTTTATTCGACAGGAGCTCCTATAATTCACCCCTCCACTTT	CASSLFDRSSYNSPLHF
TRBJ2-3	.	TRBD2	TRBV10-2	TGCGCCAGCAGTGAGCCCTATAGCGGGAGTGCGGATACGCAGTATTTT	CASSEPYSGSADTQYF
TRBJ2-5	once	TRBD1	TRBV29-1	TGCAGCGTAAACCGGGACAGGGGTGGGGAGACCCAGTACTTC	CSVNRDRGGETQYF
TRBJ1-2	once	TRBD1	TRBV4-1	TGCGCCAGCAGCCTCGGGACAGGGGACAACTATGGCTACACCTTC	CASSLGTGDNYGYTF